This record covers a single T cell receptor (beta chain). Its specific antigen is unknown. It has no much larger one-base neighbor in the sample; base qualities were not kept. Collaborating institutions collected whole blood in K2EDTA tubes following their own protocols. For TCRbeta analysis, collaborator samples were shipped as frozen whole blood, as isolated PBMCs, or as DNA extracted from either sample type. Based on the germline V gene, the CDR1 and CDR2 sequences are SGDLS and YYNGEE. V is pared back by 7 bases and J by 3 bases, with 13 bases lying between the germline termini. Reading from cysteine to phenylalanine, the CDR3 counts 13 amino acids. Only the CDR3 DNA is retained, 39 bases long and in frame from the first base. This sample was taken from a study of blood T cell repertoires in COVID-19 (dated by TCRdb to the early 2020s). About the full investigation: Samples from collaborators originated in the United States, Italy and Spain and spanned both the acute and convalescent phases of COVID-19. Subjects who had been exposed to COVID-19, were actively infected with it, or had recovered from it provided the deeply sampled blood TCRbeta repertoires that made up the dataset. The prospective study material was composed of cDNA or gDNA derived from T cells, B-cell-depleted T cells, or PBMCs. Where HLA class I and class II types were available, the types were taken from metadata supplied by the sample provider, not from assay-based typing. The samples were drawn from the first 160 participants of the ongoing ImmuneRACE study and from 1,200 or so subjects provided by 6 global collaborators. The sample metadata nearly always contained a de-identified subject ID, COVID-19 status, age in years and sex. A freely available public database, intended as a resource for researchers studying the immune response to SARS-CoV-2, is where the repertoires were released.

TCRbeta CDR3 regions were amplified from genomic DNA using the immunoSEQ Assay, a bias-controlled multiplex PCR. As for the authors' bioinformatics: The number of nucleated cells in each sample was estimated from the amplification of reference gene primers within the assay. Sequence reads were collapsed and filtered to measure the absolute abundance of every unique TCRbeta CDR3 rearrangement. For each sample, productive Simpson clonality was calculated as the square root of Simpson's diversity index over productive rearrangements. TCRdb retrieved this table from immuneACCESS and kept in-frame rearrangements only. Not all clones are present; in checked studies, unresolved V genes account for under half, and no reason is known for the remainder. V and J calls and clone size are copied from that table; D and trimming were computed from the DNA. A total of 150,000 to 200,000 clones appear in this sample, roughly 85% of them only once. The biggest ten clones account for over 2.5% of the sample.

Findings and caveats that apply to the study as a whole: Clinical and demographic metadata were provided uncurated, with the amount varying by source and participant.

The specimen sequenced was peripheral blood. This chain joins TRBV9 to TRBJ2-5; a weak D assignment points to TRBD2 (7 bases agree). This sequence was found in a man in his 60s with acute or convalescent COVID-19. The sequenced DNA: TGTGCCAGCGGGGGGGCTGCTGAAGAGACCCAGTACTTC. The translation is CASGGAAEETQYF. With all but the CDR3 taken from the reference TRBV9 and TRBJ2-5 genes, the full variable domain is: DSGVTQTPKHLITATGQRVTLRCSPRSGDLSVYWYQQSLDQGLQFLIQYYNGEERAKGNILERFSAQQFPDLHSELNLSSLELGDSALYFCASGGAAEETQYFGPGTRLLVL.